The 15 T cell receptor beta chains in this list originate from one sample, sequenced in a study of blood T cells in healthy people across ages. With a J-beta primer mix and a sample-barcoded 5' primer, a second PCR ran 7 to 11 cycles. TCRdb itself ran the 5' RACE reads through MiXCR, one entry per CDR3 protein. The repertoire holds about 1.8 million distinct CDR3 sequences, around half seen once, with over 2% in the top ten. Sequencing was performed on blood. These receptors were collected from a woman aged 40 to 55 in good health.

This CDR3 reads CASTPSRGQETQYF. The CDR3 region has the DNA TGTGCCAGCACCCCCTCCCGGGGACAAGAGACCCAGTACTTC. The V gene is TRBV7-2, the J gene TRBJ2-5, with D possibly matching TRBD2 (5 bases). The length of the CDR3 is 14 residues. The germline V gene has CDR1 SGHTA and CDR2 FQGNSA. V lost 7 bases, J lost 2 bases, and 14 bases lay in between.

This chain connects TRBV3-1 to TRBJ2-7; 8 nucleotides match TRBD2. The germline V gene encodes CDR1 LGHDT and CDR2 YNNKEL (reference sequence). The junction had 9 bases not matched to a gene; V was cut back by 3 bases and J by 2 bases. The CDR3 consists of 16 residues. In DNA form, the CDR3 reads TGTGCCAGCAGCCACTTAAGCGGGGGCCAGGCCTACGAGCAGTACTTC. Protein: CASSHLSGGQAYEQYF.

The chain links TRBV6-4 to TRBJ2-1, with D perhaps matching TRBD2 (6 bases). V was cut by 6 bases and J by 0 bases, with 12 bases left in between. Germline CDR1 and CDR2: MRHNA and SNTAGT. The CDR3 runs to 15 residues. CDR3 bases: TGTGCCAGCAGGCAAGACGGGGGCTCCTACAATGAGCAGTTCTTC. Its translation is CASRQDGGSYNEQFF.

This clonotype turned up a few times. The V and J genes are TRBV15 and TRBJ2-7; D may correspond to TRBD1 or TRBD2 (5 bases each). Germline V gives CDR1 LNHNV, CDR2 YYDKDF (reference sequence). The CDR3 totals 14 residues. V was shortened by 3 bases and J by 5 bases, with 14 bases between the two germline ends. The CDR3 protein is CATSSRDGTNEQYF. CDR3 coding DNA: TGTGCCACCAGCAGTCGGGACGGGACCAACGAGCAGTACTTC.

The sample holds a few counts of this clonotype. This rearrangement joins TRBV9 to TRBJ2-3, with D hard to call. CDR3 length equals 15 residues. Per the germline V gene, CDR1 is SGDLS and CDR2 is YYNGEE. The germline V and J ends were trimmed by 0 bases and 1 base, with 9 bases remaining between them. CDR3 in DNA: TGTGCCAGCAGCGTAGTAGCTAGTGGCACAGATACGCAGTATTTT. Encoded protein: CASSVVASGTDTQYF. Together with reference TRBV9 and TRBJ2-3, the CDR3 gives the full variable domain: DSGVTQTPKHLITATGQRVTLRCSPRSGDLSVYWYQQSLDQGLQFLIQYYNGEERAKGNILERFSAQQFPDLHSELNLSSLELGDSALYFCASSVVASGTDTQYFGPGTRLTVL.

The chain is built from TRBV3-1 and TRBJ1-2, with TRBD1 as a possible D gene (6 bases). Trimming took off 1 base at V and 8 bases at J, with 17 bases between the two ends. The CDR3 has 15 residues. Germline assignment: CDR1 LGHDT and CDR2 YNNKEL (reference sequence). Written as DNA, the CDR3 is TGTGCCAGCAGCCAAGTTGTGGGGGCCGGTAGAGGCTACACCTTC. This codes for CASSQVVGAGRGYTF.

This clonotype was seen a handful of times. The rearrangement uses TRBV6-2 or TRBV6-3 and TRBJ2-1; tentative D call: TRBD2 (5 bases). The CDR3 length is 14 residues. Per the germline V gene, CDR1 is MNHEY and CDR2 is SVGEGT. The V end lost 2 bases, the J end lost 9 bases, and 14 bases lay between the germline ends. The CDR3 loop reads CASSYGGTAREQFF. CDR3 DNA: TGTGCCAGCAGTTACGGAGGTACCGCCCGTGAGCAGTTCTTC.

This clonotype has more than one count but fewer than ten. The chain carries TRBV5-1 and TRBJ2-2, with unresolved D. Germline V CDR1 and CDR2: SGHRS, YFSETQ. With 0 bases removed from V and 5 bases from J, the gap between germline ends came to 5 bases. CDR3 size: 13 residues. The CDR3: CASSLDRTGELFF. In nucleotides, the CDR3 is TGCGCCAGCAGCTTGGACCGGACCGGGGAGCTGTTTTTT. Full variable domain (remainder filled in from reference TRBV5-1 and TRBJ2-2): KAGVTQTPRYLIKTRGQQVTLSCSPISGHRSVSWYQQTPGQGLQFLFEYFSETQRNKGNFPGRFSGRQFSNSRSEMNVSTLELGDSALYLCASSLDRTGELFFGEGSRLTVL.

V is TRBV6-1 and J is TRBJ2-7; 8 bases line up with TRBD2. After removal of 4 bases from V and 3 bases from J, the junction contained 8 bases not matched to a gene. Per the germline V gene, CDR1 is MNHNS and CDR2 is SASEGT. The CDR3 spans 15 residues. The CDR3 DNA sequence: TGTGCCAGCAGTGTAGACGGGGGGGCCTTCTACGAGCAGTACTTC. Translation gives CASSVDGGAFYEQYF.

This clonotype was observed a few times. The CDR3 region is CASSAGQASNQPQHF. CDR3 DNA sequence: TGTGCCAGCAGTGCGGGACAGGCGTCTAATCAGCCCCAGCATTTT. The chain joins TRBV2 to TRBJ1-5, with 8 bases matching TRBD1. The V and J ends lost 4 bases and 4 bases, in that order; junction bases with no gene match: 6. Germline-derived CDR1 and CDR2 are SNHLY and FYNNEI. This CDR3 is 15 amino acids long.

This chain connects TRBV13 to TRBJ2-5; 8 nucleotides align to TRBD2. The germline V gene encodes CDR1 PRHDT and CDR2 FYEKMQ (reference sequence). Germline trimming cut 3 bases from V and 0 bases from J; bases unmatched to any gene: 6. The CDR3 runs 16 residues. The CDR3, as DNA: TGTGCCAGCAGCTTTGAAGGTAGCGGGGACCAAGAGACCCAGTACTTC. Translation gives CASSFEGSGDQETQYF.

This clonotype was detected many times. This rearrangement joins TRBV4-3 to TRBJ2-5; 8 nucleotides agree with TRBD1. The J segment lost 4 bases and the V segment lost 6 bases, leaving 7 bases of the junction unmatched. CDR1 and CDR2 from the germline V gene are LGHNA and YSLEER. The CDR3 is 14 residues long. The CDR3 DNA reads as TGCGCCAGCAGTCGACAGGGGCGCGGAGAGACCCAGTACTTC. Translated: CASSRQGRGETQYF.

This clonotype turned up a few times. This chain's CDR3 is CASSLTGENSPLHF. CDR3 bases: TGTGCCAGCAGTTTGACAGGGGAGAATTCACCCCTCCACTTT. V usage is TRBV12-3 or TRBV12-4 and J usage is TRBJ1-6; 8 bases align to TRBD1. With V trimmed by 3 bases and J by 7 bases, 2 bases remained unmatched. The CDR3 is made up of 14 amino acids.

V usage is TRBV20-1 and J usage is TRBJ2-1; TRBD2 agrees at 16 bases. The CDR3 length is 16 residues. CDR1 DFQATT and CDR2 SNEGSKA come from the germline V gene (reference sequence). With V trimmed by 5 bases and J by 6 bases, 7 bases remained unmatched. CDR3 region: CSAPGLAGGPFNEQFF. The DNA for the CDR3 is TGCAGTGCTCCGGGACTAGCGGGAGGGCCTTTCAATGAGCAGTTCTTC.

The V gene is TRBV7-2, the J gene TRBJ2-2; perhaps TRBD1 as D (7 bases). Per the germline V gene, CDR1 is SGHTA and CDR2 is FQGNSA. Trimming removed 0 bases from V and 7 bases from J, with 15 bases in between. The CDR3 length is 16 residues. CDR3 region: CASSLAVAGGIGELFF. In nucleotides, the CDR3 is TGTGCCAGCAGCTTAGCGGTGGCAGGGGGGATCGGGGAGCTGTTTTTT. Looking up the rest from reference TRBV7-2 and TRBJ2-2 gives the full variable domain: GAGVSQSPSNKVTEKGKDVELRCDPISGHTALYWYRQSLGQGLEFLIYFQGNSAPDKSGLPSDRFSAERTGGSVSTLTIQRTQQEDSAVYLCASSLAVAGGIGELFFGEGSRLTVL.